Below, 25 T cell receptor beta chains from the same sample are listed, as sequenced in a study of T cells after yellow fever vaccination. TCRdb analysed the 5' RACE reads with MiXCR anew, one entry per CDR3 protein. The data show approximately 260,000 distinct CDR3 sequences, with around 4.9% seen just once and roughly 3.5% held by the top ten. The material sequenced was CD4+ T cells sorted from PBMCs, taken on the day of the yellow fever booster vaccination. The receptors originated from a man aged 18 to 29 who received the YFV17D yellow fever vaccine.

The sample holds a few counts of this clonotype. The chain is built from TRBV30 and TRBJ1-2; D is undetermined. Trimming shortened V by 2 bases and J by 8 bases, and 18 bases separated the two germline ends. Germline CDR1 GTSNPN, CDR2 SVGIG (reference sequence). This CDR3 has 14 amino acids. CDR3 in amino acids: CAWSPDQRYGGYTF. DNA of the CDR3: TGTGCCTGGAGTCCCGACCAAAGGTATGGCGGCTACACCTTC. The full variable domain, rest sourced from reference TRBV30 and TRBJ1-2, is SQTIHQWPATLVQPVGSPLSLECTVEGTSNPNLYWYRQAAGRGLQLLFYSVGIGQISSEVPQNLSASRPQDRQFILSSKKLLLSDSGFYLCAWSPDQRYGGYTFGSGTRLTVV.

This clonotype was found a few times. V and J are TRBV9 and TRBJ1-6, with a tentative D call TRBD1 (6 bases). CDR1 and CDR2 from the germline V gene are SGDLS and YYNGEE. The length of the CDR3 is 16 residues. V was pared by 4 bases and J by 10 bases, with 21 bases between. The CDR3 region has the DNA TGTGCCAGCAGCCCTGTAGGGGGGGTTGGGGGCTCACCCCTCCACTTT. This translates into CASSPVGGVGGSPLHF.

V usage is TRBV4-3 and J usage is TRBJ2-5; unclear D gene. Germline V gene data show CDR1 as LGHNA and CDR2 as YSLEER. The CDR3 contains 16 residues. V shed 1 base and J shed 0 bases, with 12 bases lying between them. Here the CDR3 DNA reads TGCGCCAGCAGCCAAGGGCCAGTATCGTACCAAGAGACCCAGTACTTC. Protein sequence: CASSQGPVSYQETQYF.

This sequence joins TRBV20-1 and TRBJ1-1; D is uncertain. The length of the CDR3 is 14 residues. Trimming shortened V by 2 bases and J by 3 bases, and 13 bases separated the two germline ends. The V gene's germline CDR1 is DFQATT and CDR2 SNEGSKA (reference sequence). This CDR3 is CSARRRGRDTEAFF. For the CDR3, the DNA is TGCAGTGCTAGACGGCGGGGTAGGGACACTGAAGCTTTCTTT.

In this sample, this clonotype turned up many times. The rearrangement joins TRBV4-3 to TRBJ2-3; D gene unclear. Trimming removed 0 bases from V and 1 base from J, with 11 bases in between. In germline, CDR1 is LGHNA, CDR2 YSLEER. The CDR3 runs to 16 residues. CDR3 DNA: TGCGCCAGCAGCCAAGATTTATTTCAGGGCACAGATACGCAGTATTTT. Its translation is CASSQDLFQGTDTQYF.

This CDR3 reads CASRGQSRPLHF. For the CDR3, the DNA is TGTGCCAGCAGAGGACAGAGTCGGCCCCTCCACTTT. The chain carries TRBV2 and TRBJ1-6; maybe TRBD1 (6 bases). The CDR3 contains 12 residues. Germline V gives CDR1 SNHLY, CDR2 FYNNEI. Trimming stripped 6 bases from V and 13 bases from J, with 13 bases between.

This clonotype has a count of ten or more. The chain couples TRBV4-2 to TRBJ1-1; D call uncertain. Trimming cost V 4 bases and J 3 bases, with 9 bases left between them. There are 13 residues in the CDR3. Germline CDR1 LGHNA, CDR2 YNFKEQ. In DNA, the CDR3 is TGTGCCAGCAGCCCTGGGTTTGACACTGAAGCTTTCTTT. Encoded protein: CASSPGFDTEAFF.

This clonotype has a handful of counts. The chain uses TRBV12-5 and TRBJ2-3, with TRBD2 matching 10 bases. The CDR3 runs 16 residues. J was trimmed by 1 base and V by 6 bases; bases with no gene match: 7. Per the germline V gene, CDR1 is LGHNT and CDR2 is FRNRAP. Here the CDR3 reads CASGLGLAGGTDTQYF. CDR3 nucleotide sequence: TGTGCTAGTGGCTTAGGGCTAGCGGGGGGCACAGATACGCAGTATTTT.

Many counts were recorded for this clonotype. The chain links TRBV5-1 to TRBJ1-1, with D unresolved. With 2 bases removed from V and 2 bases from J, the gap between germline ends came to 7 bases. Germline V lookup: CDR1 SGHRS, CDR2 YFSETQ. CDR3 length: 13 amino acids. This CDR3 reads CASSFQDNTEAFF. The CDR3 nucleotides are TGCGCCAGCAGCTTCCAGGACAACACTGAAGCTTTCTTT. The complete variable domain, with remaining parts taken from reference TRBV5-1 and TRBJ1-1, reads KAGVTQTPRYLIKTRGQQVTLSCSPISGHRSVSWYQQTPGQGLQFLFEYFSETQRNKGNFPGRFSGRQFSNSRSEMNVSTLELGDSALYLCASSFQDNTEAFFGQGTRLTVV.

V usage is TRBV20-1 and J usage is TRBJ1-4; 7 positions agree with TRBD1. CDR1 DFQATT and CDR2 SNEGSKA come from the germline V gene (reference sequence). This CDR3 has 13 amino acids. J gave up 10 bases and V 5 bases, and 10 bases lay outside the gene matches. This CDR3 is CSAGVGTAGKLFF. The CDR3 region has the DNA TGCAGTGCTGGCGTCGGGACAGCGGGAAAACTGTTTTTT.

Many counts were recorded for this clonotype. V and J are TRBV4-2 and TRBJ2-7; 7 positions match TRBD1. With 0 bases clipped from V and 2 bases from J, the junction kept 7 bases outside the gene matches. Per germline, CDR1 LGHNA and CDR2 YNFKEQ. This CDR3 has 16 residues. In nucleotides, the CDR3 is TGTGCCAGCAGCCAAGATTTACAGGGGCTCGCCTACGAGCAGTACGTC. Protein: CASSQDLQGLAYEQYV.

This clonotype was counted a few times. The genes are TRBV2 and TRBJ2-7; the D is unclear. V gave up 4 bases and J gave up 6 bases, with 7 bases separating them. Germline V gene data show CDR1 as SNHLY and CDR2 as FYNNEI. There are 11 residues in the CDR3. CDR3 in DNA: TGTGCCAGCAGTGCCCGGCTCGAGCAGTACTTC. Encoded protein: CASSARLEQYF.

This clonotype has ten or more counts. This chain connects TRBV7-2 to TRBJ2-5; 7 bases are shared with TRBD2. The CDR3 covers 15 residues. The germline V gene has CDR1 SGHTA and CDR2 FQGNSA. J gave up 4 bases and V 5 bases, and 10 bases lay outside the gene matches. Here the CDR3 reads CASSLWAGVGETQYF. As DNA, the CDR3 is TGTGCCAGCAGCCTTTGGGCGGGGGTAGGAGAGACCCAGTACTTC.

Ten or more counts support this clonotype. J is TRBJ2-2 and V is TRBV20-1, with D tentatively TRBD1 (5 bases). Per the germline V gene, CDR1 is DFQATT and CDR2 is SNEGSKA (reference sequence). CDR3 length equals 14 residues. V was cut by 3 bases and J by 6 bases, with 14 bases left in between. The CDR3 sequence: CSASNPRGAGELFF. The CDR3 nucleotides are TGCAGTGCTAGTAACCCAAGGGGCGCCGGGGAGCTGTTTTTT.

This clonotype was detected only a few times. The chain combines TRBV20-1 with TRBJ1-6; the D gene is possibly TRBD1 (5 bases). This CDR3 region has 13 residues. Germline V gene data show CDR1 as DFQATT and CDR2 as SNEGSKA (reference sequence). V dropped 8 bases and J dropped 13 bases, with 21 bases sitting between them. The CDR3 DNA reads as TGCAGTTTTGATTCCCAGGGTGTGGGGCCCCTCCACTTT. It is translated as CSFDSQGVGPLHF.

The genes are TRBV3-1 and TRBJ2-3; D not certain. The germline V gene has CDR1 LGHDT and CDR2 YNNKEL (reference sequence). The CDR3 is 14 residues long. Between the trimmed V and J ends, which lost 7 bases and 6 bases, there was a span of 17 bases. The CDR3 region is CASTESPVRDTQYF. The CDR3 nucleotides are TGTGCCAGCACCGAATCGCCAGTTCGGGATACGCAGTATTTT.

This clonotype was seen a handful of times. This sequence joins TRBV5-1 and TRBJ2-6, with D perhaps matching TRBD2 (5 bases). The CDR3 extends over 16 amino acids. CDR1 and CDR2 (germline): SGHRS, YFSETQ. The ends were cut back, 5 bases at V and 2 bases at J, with 14 bases in the middle. The CDR3: CASSQDPGTGANVLTF. CDR3 sequence (DNA): TGCGCCAGCAGTCAGGACCCCGGGACTGGGGCCAACGTCCTGACTTTC. The full variable domain, in which reference TRBV5-1 and TRBJ2-6 provide the parts outside the CDR3, is KAGVTQTPRYLIKTRGQQVTLSCSPISGHRSVSWYQQTPGQGLQFLFEYFSETQRNKGNFPGRFSGRQFSNSRSEMNVSTLELGDSALYLCASSQDPGTGANVLTFGAGSRLTVL.

This clonotype has just a few counts. The V and J genes are TRBV28 and TRBJ1-6; D gene unclear. The CDR3 covers 13 residues. The V gene lost 4 bases and the J gene lost 12 bases, with 13 bases spanning the gap. Per germline, CDR1 MDHEN and CDR2 SYDVKM. CDR3 residues: CASSYQLRQPLHF. For the CDR3, the DNA is TGTGCCAGCAGTTACCAGCTAAGGCAACCCCTCCACTTT.

The chain couples TRBV5-4 to TRBJ2-7; D is undetermined. This CDR3 region has 12 residues. Germline CDR1 reads SGHNT; CDR2 reads YYREEE (reference sequence). Between the trimmed V and J ends, which lost 4 bases and 3 bases, there was a span of 8 bases. The CDR3: CASSLVVYEQYV. The CDR3 DNA is TGTGCCAGCAGCCTGGTCGTCTACGAGCAGTACGTC.

V and J are TRBV20-1 and TRBJ2-7; 11 nucleotides agree with TRBD2. The CDR3 is 14 amino acids. Germline loops: CDR1 DFQATT, CDR2 SNEGSKA (reference sequence). V gave up 3 bases and J gave up 2 bases; unmatched junction bases: 3. The CDR3 loop is CSASQTSGAYEQYV. The CDR3 DNA follows: TGCAGTGCTAGTCAGACTAGCGGGGCCTACGAGCAGTACGTC.

This clonotype was detected only a few times. The genes are TRBV6-2 or TRBV6-3 and TRBJ2-5; 7 bases agree with TRBD2. Germline V gene data show CDR1 as MNHEY and CDR2 as SVGEGT. With 6 bases clipped from V and 5 bases from J, the junction kept 9 bases outside the gene matches. There are 14 residues in the CDR3. CDR3 sequence reads: CASRYTTSLETQYF. The CDR3 bases are TGTGCCAGCAGATATACGACTAGCTTGGAGACCCAGTACTTC.

This clonotype was seen more than once but under ten times. V is TRBV4-2 and J is TRBJ2-1; TRBD2 matches at 9 bases. Germline V gene sequence: CDR1 LGHNA, CDR2 YNFKEQ. This CDR3 spans 16 amino acids. After removal of 5 bases from V and 10 bases from J, the junction contained 15 bases not matched to a gene. Written as DNA, the CDR3 is TGTGCCAGCAGCTCACAGACGGGCGGGGGGGCATTCGAGCAGTTCTTC. This gives the protein CASSSQTGGGAFEQFF.

This clonotype was seen ten or more times. The V and J genes are TRBV20-1 and TRBJ1-1; possibly TRBD1 for D (6 bases). This CDR3 region has 14 residues. V lost 0 bases, J lost 1 base, and 9 bases lay in between. Germline CDR1 DFQATT, CDR2 SNEGSKA (reference sequence). In nucleotides, the CDR3 is TGCAGTGCTAGAGAGGGGGGGCCGAACACTGAAGCTTTCTTT. Its translation: CSAREGGPNTEAFF.

In its sample, this clonotype was seen many times. V is TRBV7-3 and J is TRBJ1-1; no reliable D call. This CDR3 is 13 amino acids long. Per germline, CDR1 SGHTA and CDR2 FQGTGA. Trimming pared 0 bases from V and 7 bases from J, leaving 9 bases between. CDR3 coding DNA: TGTGCCAGCAGCTTAACTGTCAGTAGTGAAGCTTTCTTT. Translation gives CASSLTVSSEAFF. Supplemented by reference TRBV7-3 and TRBJ1-1, the full variable domain reads GAGVSQTPSNKVTEKGKYVELRCDPISGHTALYWYRQSLGQGPEFLIYFQGTGAADDSGLPNDRFFAVRPEGSVSTLKIQRTERGDSAVYLCASSLTVSSEAFFGQGTRLTVV.

This clonotype was counted between two and nine times. This chain links TRBV5-5 with TRBJ1-4; D gene unclear. This CDR3 spans 14 amino acids. V lost 0 bases to trimming and J lost 3 bases, with 6 bases between them. CDR1 and CDR2 from the germline V gene are SGHKS and YYEKEE (reference sequence). The CDR3, as DNA: TGTGCCAGCAGCTTGGTCGGGGCTAATGAAAAACTGTTTTTT. It encodes CASSLVGANEKLFF.